This T cell receptor (beta chain) was identified in a study of T cells in Graves' hyperthyroidism and ophthalmopathy. Study-wide context: At initial diagnosis, before any treatment had begun, peripheral blood was obtained. Regarding the study as a whole: A 13 V-J model separated ophthalmopathy from stable hyperthyroidism.

Those patients with uncontrolled infection, other autoimmune disease, pregnancy or lactation were excluded. This clonotype was seen ten or more times. As yet, its antigen is unknown. Germline trimming cut 4 bases from V and 2 bases from J; bases unmatched to any gene: 13. The CDR3 length is 17 residues. Germline assignment: CDR1 SQVTM and CDR2 ANQGSEA. Researchers took RNA transcripts and amplified the TCR beta CDR3 regions from them. HTBI primers were employed in a first-round RT-PCR of the TCR CDR3. TCRdb called the multiplex PCR reads again in MiXCR, with one record for every CDR3 protein. The data show approximately 690,000 distinct CDR3 sequences, 14% seen once.

The clonotype comes from a woman between 45 and 60 years old with Graves' ophthalmopathy. This chain connects TRBV29-1 to TRBJ2-7; 11 bases fit TRBD2. Sample: blood. The CDR3 DNA reads TGCAGCGTTGGATTGGGTGATAGCGGGAGGGCGGCCTACGAGCAGTACTTC. Amino acids: CSVGLGDSGRAAYEQYF.